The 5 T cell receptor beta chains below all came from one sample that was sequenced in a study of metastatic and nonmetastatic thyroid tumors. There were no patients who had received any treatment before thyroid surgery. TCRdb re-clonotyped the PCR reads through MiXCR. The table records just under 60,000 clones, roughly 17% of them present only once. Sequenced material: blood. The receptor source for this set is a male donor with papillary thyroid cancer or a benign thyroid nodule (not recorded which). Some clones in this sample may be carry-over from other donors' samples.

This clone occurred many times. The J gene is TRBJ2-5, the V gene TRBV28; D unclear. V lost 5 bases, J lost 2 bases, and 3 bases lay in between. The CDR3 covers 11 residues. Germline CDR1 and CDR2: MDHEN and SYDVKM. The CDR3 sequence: CASSVQETQYF. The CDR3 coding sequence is TGTGCCAGCAGTGTACAAGAGACCCAGTACTTC.

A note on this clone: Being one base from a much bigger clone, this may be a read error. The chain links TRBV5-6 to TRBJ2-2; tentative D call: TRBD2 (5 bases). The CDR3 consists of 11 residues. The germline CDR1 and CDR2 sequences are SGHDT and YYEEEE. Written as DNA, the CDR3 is TGTGCCAGCAGCTCCCTCGGGGATCTGTTTTTT. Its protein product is CASSSLGDLFF.

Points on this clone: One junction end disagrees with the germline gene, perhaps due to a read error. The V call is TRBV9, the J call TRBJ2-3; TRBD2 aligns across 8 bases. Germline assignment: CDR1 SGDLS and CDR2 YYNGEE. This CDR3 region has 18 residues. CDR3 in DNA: TGTGCCAGCAGCGTAGCGGGAGGGCCTGCCTTTGGGACATATACTCAGTATTTT. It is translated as CASSVAGGPAFGTYTQYF.

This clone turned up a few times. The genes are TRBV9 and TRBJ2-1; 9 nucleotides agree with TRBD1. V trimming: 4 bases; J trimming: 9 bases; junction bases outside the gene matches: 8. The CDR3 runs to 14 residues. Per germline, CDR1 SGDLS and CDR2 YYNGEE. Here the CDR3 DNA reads TGTGCCAGCAGCCCCACCGGGACAGGGATTGAGCAGTTCTTC. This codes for CASSPTGTGIEQFF.

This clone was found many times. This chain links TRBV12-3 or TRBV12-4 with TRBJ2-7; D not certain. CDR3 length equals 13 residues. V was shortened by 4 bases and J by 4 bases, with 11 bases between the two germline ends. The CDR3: CASSSRQPYEQYF. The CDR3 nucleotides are TGTGCCAGCAGTTCCCGACAACCTTACGAGCAGTACTTC.